This T cell receptor beta chain was captured in a study of T cell repertoires in cytomegalovirus infection (dated 2019 in TCRdb). A note on the overall study: Recently identified HLA-C-restricted CMV epitopes, whose presentation resists viral immunomodulation, were targeted by peptide stimulations together with well-studied HLA-B-restricted epitopes. Because public TCR beta signatures pointed to carriage of CMV infection together with the matching HLA type, the HLA type of each donor mattered for the analysis. The research as a whole found: The ex vivo response was dominated by HLA-C-restricted CMV-specific TCR beta clonotypes, and the single most frequent clonotype in two of eight donors was supplied by these HLA-C-restricted clonotypes. Carriers of CMV infection plus the relevant HLA type were discriminated by the cumulative frequency of public TCR beta family members in the study cohort and in an independent roughly 370-donor cohort.

Sequenced on an Illumina HiSeq 1500. Using fastp trimming at Q25 and MiXCR clonotype assembly, TCRdb reanalyzed the public sequencing data and kept in-frame beta chains. Rows merge per CDR3 protein into single entries with the most common DNA and genes. For this sample there are fewer than 200,000 distinct CDR3 sequences; about 20% appear just once. Of the sample, about 25% falls within the top ten clones. A note on this clonotype: Its antigen target is currently unknown. No much larger clonotype is one base removed from it; base qualities were not supplied.

From the cysteine through the phenylalanine, the CDR3 covers 18 amino acids. Only CDR3 DNA is held: 54 bases, read in frame from base 1. CDR1 is given as SEHNR and CDR2 as FQNEAQ, both from the germline V gene (reference sequence). V lost 0 bases and J lost 3 bases, and the count of bases not matched to a germline gene is 6. This sample's treatment or condition label indicates: in vitro stimulation with specific CMV peptide epitopes to enrich CMV-specific T cells. The rearranged segments are TRBV7-9 and TRBJ2-1, with 12 bases matching TRBD2. The sequence derives from a human donor in good health (CMV status not recorded). Some clones in this sample may be carry-over from other donors' samples. Source: CD8+ T cells from cultured PBMCs, taken from culture after CMV antigen stimulation. Here is the DNA: TGTGCCAGCAGCTTAGCCGAACTAGCGGGGGGCGGCTACAATGAGCAGTTCTTC. The resulting protein is CASSLAELAGGGYNEQFF.